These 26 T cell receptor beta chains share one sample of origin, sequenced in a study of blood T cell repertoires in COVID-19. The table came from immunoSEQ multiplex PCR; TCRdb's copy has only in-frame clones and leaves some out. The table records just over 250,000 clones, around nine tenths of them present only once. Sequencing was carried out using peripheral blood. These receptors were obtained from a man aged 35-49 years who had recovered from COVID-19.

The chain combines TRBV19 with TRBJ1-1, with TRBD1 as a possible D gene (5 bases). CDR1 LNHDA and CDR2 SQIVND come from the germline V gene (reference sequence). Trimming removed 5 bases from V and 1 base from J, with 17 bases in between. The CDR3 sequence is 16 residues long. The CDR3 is CASSPFKTVRNTEAFF. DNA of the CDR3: TGTGCCAGTAGTCCCTTCAAGACAGTACGGAACACTGAAGCTTTCTTT.

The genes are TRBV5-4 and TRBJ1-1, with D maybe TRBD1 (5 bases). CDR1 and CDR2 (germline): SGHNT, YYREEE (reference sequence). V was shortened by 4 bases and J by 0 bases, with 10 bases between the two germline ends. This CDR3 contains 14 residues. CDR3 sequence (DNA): TGTGCCAGCAGCCCCAGGGTAATGAACACTGAAGCTTTCTTT. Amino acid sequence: CASSPRVMNTEAFF.

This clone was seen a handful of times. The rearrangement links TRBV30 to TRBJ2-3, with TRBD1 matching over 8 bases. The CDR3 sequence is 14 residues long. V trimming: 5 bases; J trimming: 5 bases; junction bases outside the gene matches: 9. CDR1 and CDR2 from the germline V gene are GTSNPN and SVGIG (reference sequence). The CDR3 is CAWGDGQGRDTQYF. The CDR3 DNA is TGTGCCTGGGGGGATGGACAGGGTAGAGATACGCAGTATTTT. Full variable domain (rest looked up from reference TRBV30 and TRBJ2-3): SQTIHQWPATLVQPVGSPLSLECTVEGTSNPNLYWYRQAAGRGLQLLFYSVGIGQISSEVPQNLSASRPQDRQFILSSKKLLLSDSGFYLCAWGDGQGRDTQYFGPGTRLTVL.

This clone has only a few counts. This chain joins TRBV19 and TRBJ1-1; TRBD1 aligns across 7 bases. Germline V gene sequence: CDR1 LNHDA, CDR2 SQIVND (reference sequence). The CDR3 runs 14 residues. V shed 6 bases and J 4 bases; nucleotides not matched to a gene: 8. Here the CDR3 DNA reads TGTGCCAGTAGCTCGGACAGGCCGGGCACTGAAGCTTTCTTT. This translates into CASSSDRPGTEAFF.

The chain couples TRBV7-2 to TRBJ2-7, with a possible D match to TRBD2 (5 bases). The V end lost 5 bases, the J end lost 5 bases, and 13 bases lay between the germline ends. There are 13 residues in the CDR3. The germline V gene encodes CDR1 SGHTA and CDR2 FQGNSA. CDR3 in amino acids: CASSLRLSHEQYF. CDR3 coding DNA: TGTGCCAGCAGCCTCCGACTATCCCACGAGCAGTACTTC. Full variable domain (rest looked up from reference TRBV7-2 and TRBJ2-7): GAGVSQSPSNKVTEKGKDVELRCDPISGHTALYWYRQSLGQGLEFLIYFQGNSAPDKSGLPSDRFSAERTGGSVSTLTIQRTQQEDSAVYLCASSLRLSHEQYFGPGTRLTVT.

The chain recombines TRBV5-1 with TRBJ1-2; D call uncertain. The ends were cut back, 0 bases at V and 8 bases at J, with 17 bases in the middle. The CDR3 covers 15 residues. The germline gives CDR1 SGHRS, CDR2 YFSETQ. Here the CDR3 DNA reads TGCGCCAGCAGCTTGGTGGGCCCATCTAGCTTAGGCTACACCTTC. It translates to CASSLVGPSSLGYTF.

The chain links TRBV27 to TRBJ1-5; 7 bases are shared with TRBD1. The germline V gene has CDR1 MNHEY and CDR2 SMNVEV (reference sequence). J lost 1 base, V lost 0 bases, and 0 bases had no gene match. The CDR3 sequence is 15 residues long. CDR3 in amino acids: CASSLSGQSNQPQHF. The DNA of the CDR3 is TGTGCCAGCAGTTTATCGGGACAGAGCAATCAGCCCCAGCATTTT.

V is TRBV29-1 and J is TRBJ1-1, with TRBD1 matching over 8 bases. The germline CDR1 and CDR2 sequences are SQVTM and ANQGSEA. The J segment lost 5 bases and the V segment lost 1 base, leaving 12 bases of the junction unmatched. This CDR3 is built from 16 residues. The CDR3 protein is CSVEGQGKMAGTEAFF. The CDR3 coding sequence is TGCAGCGTTGAAGGACAGGGGAAGATGGCCGGGACTGAAGCTTTCTTT.

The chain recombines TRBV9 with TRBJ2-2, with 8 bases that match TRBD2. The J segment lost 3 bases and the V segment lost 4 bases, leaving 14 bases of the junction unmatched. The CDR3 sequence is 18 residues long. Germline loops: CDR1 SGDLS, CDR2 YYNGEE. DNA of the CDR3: TGTGCCAGCAGCCTAGCTTTACCGGGAGGGCCACACACCGGGGAGCTGTTTTTT. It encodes CASSLALPGGPHTGELFF.

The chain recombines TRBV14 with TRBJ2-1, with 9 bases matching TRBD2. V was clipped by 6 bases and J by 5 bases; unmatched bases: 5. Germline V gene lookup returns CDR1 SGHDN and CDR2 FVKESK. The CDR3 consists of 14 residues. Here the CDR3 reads CASRRREGHNEQFF. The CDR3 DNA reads TGTGCCAGCAGGCGGCGGGAGGGCCACAATGAGCAGTTCTTC.

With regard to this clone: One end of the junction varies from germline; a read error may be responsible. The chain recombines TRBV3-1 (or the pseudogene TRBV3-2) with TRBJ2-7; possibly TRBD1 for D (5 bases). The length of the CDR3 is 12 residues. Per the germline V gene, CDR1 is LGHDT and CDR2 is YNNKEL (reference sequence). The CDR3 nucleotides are TGTGCCAGCAGCCAAGAGAATACAGGACCAGTCTTC. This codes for CASSQENTGPVF.

The CDR3 here is CASSPDTYMVEQFF. CDR3 DNA sequence: TGTGCCAGCAGCCCGGACACCTATATGGTAGAGCAGTTCTTC. The chain is built from TRBV3-1 (or the pseudogene TRBV3-2) and TRBJ2-1; weak D call: TRBD1 (5 bases). The germline V and J ends were trimmed by 4 bases and 10 bases, with 17 bases remaining between them. Germline-derived CDR1 and CDR2 are LGHDT and YNNKEL (reference sequence). The CDR3 sequence is 14 residues long.

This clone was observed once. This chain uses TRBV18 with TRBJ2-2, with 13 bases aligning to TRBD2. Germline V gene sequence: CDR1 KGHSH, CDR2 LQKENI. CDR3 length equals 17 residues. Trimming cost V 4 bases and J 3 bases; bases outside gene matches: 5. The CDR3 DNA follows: TGTGCCAGCTCACTGGGACTAGCGGGGATGGACACCGGGGAGCTGTTTTTT. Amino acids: CASSLGLAGMDTGELFF.

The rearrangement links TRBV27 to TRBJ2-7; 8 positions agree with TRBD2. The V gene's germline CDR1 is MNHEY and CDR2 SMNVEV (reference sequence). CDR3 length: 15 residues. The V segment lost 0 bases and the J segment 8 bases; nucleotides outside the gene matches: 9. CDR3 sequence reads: CASSLSSGGGAQQYF. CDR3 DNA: TGTGCCAGCAGTTTATCGTCGGGAGGGGGTGCACAGCAGTACTTC.

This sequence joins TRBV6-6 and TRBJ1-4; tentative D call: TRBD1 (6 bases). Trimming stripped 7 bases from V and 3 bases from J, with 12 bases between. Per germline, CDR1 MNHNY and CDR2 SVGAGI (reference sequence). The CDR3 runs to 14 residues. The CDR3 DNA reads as TGTGCCAGCACCCTAGGACAGCCTAATGAAAAACTGTTTTTT. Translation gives CASTLGQPNEKLFF.

CDR3 in DNA: TGTGCCAGCAGCAAAGAGGCGAGTACAGGGGAAGAGACCCAGTACTTC. It codes for CASSKEASTGEETQYF. This chain links TRBV21-1 with TRBJ2-5; no DNA check was done on the table's D call, TRBD1. TRBV21-1 is recorded as a pseudogene. The CDR3 is 16 residues long.

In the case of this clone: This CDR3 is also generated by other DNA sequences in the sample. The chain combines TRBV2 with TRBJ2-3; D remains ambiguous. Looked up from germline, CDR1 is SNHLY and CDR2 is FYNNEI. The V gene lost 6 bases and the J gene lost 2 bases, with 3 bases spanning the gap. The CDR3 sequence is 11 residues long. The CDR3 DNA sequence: TGTGCCAGCAGCCTCACAGATACGCAGTATTTT. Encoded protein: CASSLTDTQYF. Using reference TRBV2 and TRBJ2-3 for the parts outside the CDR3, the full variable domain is EPEVTQTPSHQVTQMGQEVILRCVPISNHLYFYWYRQILGQKVEFLVSFYNNEISEKSEIFDDQFSVERPDGSNFTLKIRSTKLEDSAMYFCASSLTDTQYFGPGTRLTVL.

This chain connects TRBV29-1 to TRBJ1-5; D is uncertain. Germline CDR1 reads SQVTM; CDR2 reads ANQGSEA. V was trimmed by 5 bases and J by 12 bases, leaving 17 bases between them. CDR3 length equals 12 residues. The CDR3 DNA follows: TGCAGCGTTACAATGACGGCGGATCACCAGCATTTT. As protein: CSVTMTADHQHF.

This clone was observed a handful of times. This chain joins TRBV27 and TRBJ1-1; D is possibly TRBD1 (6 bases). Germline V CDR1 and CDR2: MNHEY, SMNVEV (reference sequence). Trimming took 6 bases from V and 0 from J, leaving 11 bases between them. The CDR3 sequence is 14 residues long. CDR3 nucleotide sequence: TGTGCCAGCAGCCTTTCAGGGGTGAACACTGAAGCTTTCTTT. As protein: CASSLSGVNTEAFF.

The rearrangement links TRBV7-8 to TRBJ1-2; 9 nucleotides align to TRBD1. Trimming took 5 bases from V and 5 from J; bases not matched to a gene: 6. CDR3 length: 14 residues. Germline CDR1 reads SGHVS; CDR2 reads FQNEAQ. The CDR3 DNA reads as TGTGCCAGCAGCCCCCGCGGACAGGGGTATGGCTACACCTTC. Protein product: CASSPRGQGYGYTF.

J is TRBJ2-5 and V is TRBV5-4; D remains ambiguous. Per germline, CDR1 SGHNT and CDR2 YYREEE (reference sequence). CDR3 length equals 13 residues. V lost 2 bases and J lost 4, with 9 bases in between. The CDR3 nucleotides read TGTGCCAGCAGCTTCACGGGTGGAGAGACCCAGTACTTC. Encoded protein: CASSFTGGETQYF.

The CDR3 reads CASSPRASGFDTSYEQYF. For the CDR3, the DNA is TGTGCCAGCAGCCCGCGGGCTAGCGGTTTTGATACCTCCTACGAGCAGTACTTC. V usage is TRBV7-2 and J usage is TRBJ2-7; 7 nucleotides align to TRBD2. CDR1 and CDR2 from the germline V gene are SGHTA and FQGNSA. The junction had 16 bases not matched to a gene; V was cut back by 5 bases and J by 0 bases. The CDR3 has 18 amino acids.

CDR3: CASSQDGGRGTDTQYF. The CDR3 DNA reads as TGTGCCAGCAGCCAAGATGGCGGGAGGGGCACAGATACGCAGTATTTT. The chain has TRBV14 and TRBJ2-3; the match to TRBD2 covers 9 bases. The CDR3 spans 16 residues. After removal of 0 bases from V and 1 base from J, the junction contained 2 bases not matched to a gene. CDR1 and CDR2 (germline): SGHDN, FVKESK.

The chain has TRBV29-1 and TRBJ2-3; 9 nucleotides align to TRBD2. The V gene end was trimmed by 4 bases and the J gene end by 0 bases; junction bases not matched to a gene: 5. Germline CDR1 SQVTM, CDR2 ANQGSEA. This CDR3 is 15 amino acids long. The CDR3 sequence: CSVVTSGFSTDTQYF. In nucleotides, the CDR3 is TGCAGCGTTGTCACTAGCGGGTTTAGCACAGATACGCAGTATTTT.

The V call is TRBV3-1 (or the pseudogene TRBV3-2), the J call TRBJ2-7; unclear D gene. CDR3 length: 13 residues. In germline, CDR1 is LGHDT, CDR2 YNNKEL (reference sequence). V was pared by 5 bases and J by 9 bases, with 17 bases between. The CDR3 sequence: CASSSPAASAQYF. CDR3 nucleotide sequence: TGTGCCAGCAGCTCTCCCGCGGCTTCGGCGCAGTACTTC.

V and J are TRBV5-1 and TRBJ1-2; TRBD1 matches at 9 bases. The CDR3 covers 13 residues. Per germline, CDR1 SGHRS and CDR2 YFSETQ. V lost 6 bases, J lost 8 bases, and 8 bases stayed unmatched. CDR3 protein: CASNTGGSEGYTF. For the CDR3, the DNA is TGCGCCAGCAATACAGGGGGCTCGGAAGGCTACACCTTC.